Presented here are 27 T cell receptor beta chains from one specimen sequenced in a study of control samples from healthy donors and cancer patients. This table comes from immunoSEQ multiplex PCR, and its TCRdb copy is limited to in-frame clones, with some not included. The data show about 150,000 clones, approximately 96% seen once. Sequencing was done on a sample of blood. The receptors stem from a man in his forties in good health.

CDR3 in amino acids: CAWSAGTVRVTEAFF. CDR3 DNA: TGTGCCTGGAGTGCCGGGACAGTACGGGTGACTGAAGCTTTCTTT. The V gene is TRBV30, the J gene TRBJ1-1, with 7 bases fitting TRBD1. Germline V gene lookup returns CDR1 GTSNPN and CDR2 SVGIG (reference sequence). J lost 5 bases, V lost 1 base, and 10 bases had no gene match. The CDR3 covers 15 residues.

The CDR3 bases are TGCGCCAGCAGCTATGGGAGCAATCAGCCCCAGCATTTT. It yields the protein CASSYGSNQPQHF. The J gene is TRBJ1-5, the V gene TRBV5-1; D ambiguous. Germline V gene sequence: CDR1 SGHRS, CDR2 YFSETQ. V was pared by 3 bases and J by 1 base, with 5 bases between. This CDR3 spans 13 amino acids. Supplemented by reference TRBV5-1 and TRBJ1-5, the full variable domain reads KAGVTQTPRYLIKTRGQQVTLSCSPISGHRSVSWYQQTPGQGLQFLFEYFSETQRNKGNFPGRFSGRQFSNSRSEMNVSTLELGDSALYLCASSYGSNQPQHFGDGTRLSIL.

The chain employs TRBV27 and TRBJ2-4; 9 nucleotides match TRBD1. This CDR3 is built from 16 residues. Germline V lookup: CDR1 MNHEY, CDR2 SMNVEV (reference sequence). The V gene end was trimmed by 6 bases and the J gene end by 0 bases; junction bases not matched to a gene: 6. For the CDR3, the DNA is TGTGCCAGCAGCCCCGGACAGGGGCTAGCCAAAAACATTCAGTACTTC. Protein product: CASSPGQGLAKNIQYF.

This chain joins TRBV7-2 and TRBJ2-2; 8 nucleotides align to TRBD1. This CDR3 spans 16 amino acids. In germline, CDR1 is SGHTA, CDR2 FQGNSA. After removal of 6 bases from V and 5 bases from J, the junction contained 11 bases not matched to a gene. As DNA, the CDR3 is TGTGCCAGCAGAACCACAGGGGGGCGTACGACCGGGGAGCTGTTTTTT. Translation gives CASRTTGGRTTGELFF.

The rearrangement joins TRBV27 to TRBJ2-4; D is unresolved. This CDR3 is 15 amino acids long. From germline, CDR1 is MNHEY and CDR2 SMNVEV (reference sequence). Trimming took off 1 base at V and 4 bases at J, with 11 bases between the two ends. CDR3 residues: CASSLYSDSKNIQYF. CDR3 sequence (DNA): TGTGCCAGCAGTTTATATTCGGATTCTAAAAACATTCAGTACTTC.

This sequence joins TRBV6-6 and TRBJ2-3; D is unclear. The CDR3 covers 12 residues. Deletions cut 6 bases from V and 6 bases from J, with 10 bases between. The germline CDR1 and CDR2 sequences are MNHNY and SVGAGI (reference sequence). The CDR3 DNA sequence: TGTGCCAGCAGATTTATACCTGATACGCAGTATTTT. Its translation: CASRFIPDTQYF.

The CDR3 DNA is TGTGCCAGCAGTGTACGGACAGGGGGTAGTAATGAAAAACTGTTTTTT. It is translated as CASSVRTGGSNEKLFF. This chain connects TRBV6-1 to TRBJ1-4; 10 nucleotides match TRBD1. V lost 4 bases to trimming and J lost 4 bases; unmatched junction nucleotides: 6. Germline CDR1 is MNHNS and CDR2 is SASEGT. This CDR3 comprises 16 residues.

The chain joins TRBV11-2 to TRBJ1-2; D uncertain. Per the germline V gene, CDR1 is SGHAT and CDR2 is FQNNGV. CDR3 length: 15 amino acids. Between the trimmed V and J ends, which lost 4 bases and 8 bases, there was a span of 20 bases. In DNA form, the CDR3 reads TGTGCCAGCAGCTCGGCCCTAGACGCTGAGGGCGGCTACACCTTC. It codes for CASSSALDAEGGYTF.

The sample holds one count of this clone. J is TRBJ2-6 and V is TRBV7-9; D is perhaps TRBD1 (6 bases). V gave up 8 bases and J gave up 3 bases, with 23 bases separating them. CDR1 and CDR2 from the germline V gene are SEHNR and FQNEAQ (reference sequence). The CDR3 extends over 18 amino acids. CDR3 coding DNA: TGTGCCAGCCCCGACGGGGACAAAGGAGGTGGTGGGGCCAACGTCCTGACTTTC. Protein: CASPDGDKGGGGANVLTF.

This clone was recorded only once. The genes are TRBV9 and TRBJ1-1; D is unresolved. Trimming removed 0 bases from V and 1 base from J, with 7 bases in between. The length of the CDR3 is 14 residues. The germline V gene encodes CDR1 SGDLS and CDR2 YYNGEE. CDR3 in amino acids: CASSVVSANTEAFF. Here the CDR3 DNA reads TGTGCCAGCAGCGTAGTATCGGCGAACACTGAAGCTTTCTTT.

CDR3 residues: CATSSGWDYGYTF. For the CDR3, the DNA is TGTGCCACCTCATCAGGCTGGGACTATGGCTACACCTTC. This rearrangement joins TRBV24-1 to TRBJ1-2; D call uncertain. The V end was cut by 9 bases, the J end by 3 bases, with 13 bases between. Germline V gene data show CDR1 as KGHDR and CDR2 as SFDVKD. This CDR3 comprises 13 residues.

The chain is built from TRBV27 and TRBJ2-5; 8 bases fit TRBD1. Germline V lookup: CDR1 MNHEY, CDR2 SMNVEV (reference sequence). V lost 6 bases to trimming and J lost 5 bases; unmatched junction nucleotides: 8. CDR3 length: 14 amino acids. This CDR3 reads CASSLRGRWETQYF. CDR3 bases: TGTGCCAGCAGCCTCAGGGGGCGATGGGAGACCCAGTACTTC.

The rearrangement uses TRBV9 and TRBJ1-2, with 9 positions matching TRBD1. V lost 4 bases to trimming and J lost 4 bases; unmatched junction nucleotides: 8. The CDR3 extends over 15 amino acids. Germline V gene data show CDR1 as SGDLS and CDR2 as YYNGEE. CDR3 region: CASSLAGQGGYGYTF. The CDR3 bases are TGTGCCAGCAGCCTAGCGGGACAGGGAGGCTATGGCTACACCTTC.

The rearrangement links TRBV5-4 to TRBJ2-7; D gene ambiguous. V was trimmed by 2 bases and J by 0 bases, leaving 9 bases between them. CDR3 length: 14 residues. CDR1 and CDR2 from the germline V gene are SGHNT and YYREEE (reference sequence). The CDR3 sequence is CASSFISSSYEQYF. CDR3 DNA: TGTGCCAGCAGCTTCATCTCTAGCTCCTACGAGCAGTACTTC.

This clone was picked up one time. The sample holds other DNA sequences that translate to the same CDR3. Here the CDR3 DNA reads TGTGCCAGCAGTTTAGGGGGGACCGGGGAGCTGTTTTTT. Translation gives CASSLGGTGELFF. This sequence joins TRBV27 and TRBJ2-2, with D possibly being TRBD2 (6 bases). Germline CDR1 is MNHEY and CDR2 is SMNVEV (reference sequence). The CDR3 totals 13 residues. The V and J ends lost 2 bases and 5 bases respectively, with 6 bases between them.

Worth noting for this clone: The same CDR3 is also encoded by other DNA sequences in this sample. The chain has TRBV24-1 and TRBJ1-1, with a tentative D call TRBD1 (5 bases). V lost 5 bases and J lost 5, with 14 bases in between. The CDR3 contains 14 residues. The V gene's germline CDR1 is KGHDR and CDR2 SFDVKD. DNA of the CDR3: TGTGCCACCAGTGCGGGACGAGGAGGAACTGAAGCTTTCTTT. Protein product: CATSAGRGGTEAFF.

This rearrangement joins TRBV14 to TRBJ2-6; D call uncertain. CDR1 and CDR2 (germline): SGHDN, FVKESK. Trimming removed 0 bases from V and 3 bases from J, with 6 bases in between. The CDR3 runs to 15 residues. In nucleotides, the CDR3 is TGTGCCAGCAGCCAAGATCTGAATGGGGCCAACGTCCTGACTTTC. Encoded protein: CASSQDLNGANVLTF.

The sample holds one count of this clone. The rearrangement uses TRBV19 and TRBJ1-1; tentative D call: TRBD1 (6 bases). The CDR3 contains 16 residues. CDR1 and CDR2 from the germline V gene are LNHDA and SQIVND (reference sequence). V lost 7 bases to trimming and J lost 3 bases, with 21 bases between them. The CDR3 spells CASKGQGRGKDTEAFF. The DNA of the CDR3 is TGTGCCAGTAAAGGCCAGGGAAGGGGGAAGGACACTGAAGCTTTCTTT.

The chain combines TRBV24-1 with TRBJ1-2; D is ambiguous. CDR1 is KGHDR and CDR2 is SFDVKD in the germline V gene. The CDR3 covers 13 residues. Trimming pared 1 base from V and 7 bases from J, leaving 9 bases between. The CDR3 is CATSDLPRAGYTF. The DNA for the CDR3 is TGTGCCACCAGTGATTTACCAAGGGCTGGCTACACCTTC.

The count of this clone is one. The V gene is TRBV11-2, the J gene TRBJ1-1; the D gene is possibly TRBD1 (5 bases). Trimming cost V 5 bases and J 7 bases, with 11 bases left between them. The germline V gene has CDR1 SGHAT and CDR2 FQNNGV. This CDR3 comprises 12 residues. CDR3 amino acids: CASSITGVEAFF. The CDR3 DNA follows: TGTGCCAGCAGCATCACAGGAGTTGAAGCTTTCTTT.

This chain links TRBV27 with TRBJ1-6; unclear D gene. V lost 4 bases to trimming and J lost 7 bases, with 8 bases between them. This CDR3 contains 13 residues. From germline, CDR1 is MNHEY and CDR2 SMNVEV (reference sequence). The CDR3 coding sequence is TGTGCCAGCAGTTACACCCTAAATTCACCCCTCCACTTT. Translating gives CASSYTLNSPLHF.

This rearrangement joins TRBV7-2 to TRBJ1-1; weak D call: TRBD1 (5 bases). This CDR3 spans 15 amino acids. The V gene's germline CDR1 is SGHTA and CDR2 FQGNSA. Deletions cut 3 bases from V and 5 bases from J, with 16 bases between. The CDR3 is CASSLRGRTGTEAFF. CDR3 in DNA: TGTGCCAGCAGCTTGAGGGGCCGAACTGGTACTGAAGCTTTCTTT.

The rearrangement joins TRBV5-1 to TRBJ2-3; TRBD2 might be the D (7 bases). The CDR3 is 12 residues long. V shed 7 bases and J shed 4 bases, with 10 bases lying between them. The germline CDR1 and CDR2 sequences are SGHRS and YFSETQ. CDR3 bases: TGCGCCAGCGGGGGGGCGCCAGATACGCAGTATTTT. It encodes CASGGAPDTQYF.

The chain combines TRBV7-9 with TRBJ1-5, with unresolved D. This CDR3 has 13 residues. The germline V gene encodes CDR1 SEHNR and CDR2 FQNEAQ (reference sequence). V shed 5 bases and J shed 4 bases, with 9 bases lying between them. In DNA, the CDR3 is TGTGCCAGCAGCCCCACCTTAAATCAGCCCCAGCATTTT. Translated: CASSPTLNQPQHF.

The genes are TRBV28 and TRBJ2-6; D uncertain. This CDR3 has 15 amino acids. CDR1 is MDHEN and CDR2 is SYDVKM in the germline V gene. The germline V and J ends were trimmed by 5 bases and 0 bases, with 8 bases remaining between them. CDR3 residues: CASSLFISGANVLTF. The CDR3 nucleotides are TGTGCCAGCAGTCTATTTATCTCTGGGGCCAACGTCCTGACTTTC.

The CDR3 DNA reads as TGTGCCAGCAGCTTAGCTGGTGGAATGGGACAGGGGAAGGGGGACACTGAAGCTTTCTTT. Amino acids: CASSLAGGMGQGKGDTEAFF. The V gene is TRBV7-2, the J gene TRBJ1-1, with 10 positions matching TRBD1. The ends lost 0 bases at V and 3 bases at J; junction bases unmatched: 16. Germline V CDR1 and CDR2: SGHTA, FQGNSA. The CDR3 sequence is 20 residues long.

The J gene is TRBJ1-2, the V gene TRBV23-1; tentatively, D is TRBD1 (6 bases). TRBV23-1 is an ORF for which the function is uncertain. This CDR3 spans 13 amino acids. The germline V and J ends were trimmed by 4 bases and 3 bases, with 9 bases remaining between them. The CDR3 nucleotides read TGCGCCAGCAGTCCCAGGGGATACTATGGCTACACCTTC. Protein product: CASSPRGYYGYTF.